These 10 T cell receptor beta chains share one sample of origin, sequenced in a study of CD4+ T cells in melanoma. The data were produced by immunoSEQ multiplex PCR, yet TCRdb's version contains in-frame clones alone and is incomplete. Here the sample spans approximately 110,000 clones, 92% being singletons. The sequencing input was peripheral blood. The receptor source for this set is a human donor with melanoma.

The V call is TRBV7-2, the J call TRBJ2-3, with 14 bases lining up with TRBD2. Per the germline V gene, CDR1 is SGHTA and CDR2 is FQGNSA. The junction had 8 bases not matched to a gene; V was cut back by 2 bases and J by 4 bases. The CDR3 loop spans 18 amino acids. CDR3 coding DNA: TGTGCCAGCAGCTTATGGGCGACTAGCGGGGGGGGTGCAGATACGCAGTATTTT. This encodes CASSLWATSGGGADTQYF.

The chain couples TRBV5-8 to TRBJ2-7; perhaps TRBD2 as D (5 bases). This CDR3 region has 13 residues. Trimming left V 4 bases short and J 7 bases short, with 15 bases between. Looked up from germline, CDR1 is SGHTS and CDR2 is YDEGEE. CDR3 region: CASSRGLFMEQYF. The CDR3 DNA is TGTGCCAGCAGCCGAGGACTCTTCATGGAGCAGTACTTC. The whole variable domain, filled in from reference TRBV5-8 and TRBJ2-7, reads EAGVTQSPTHLIKTRGQQATLRCSPISGHTSVYWYQQALGLGLQFLLWYDEGEERNRGNFPPRFSGRQFPNYSSELNVNALELEDSALYLCASSRGLFMEQYFGPGTRLTVT.

The chain has TRBV7-2 and TRBJ2-1; unclear D gene. The CDR3 contains 13 residues. Germline V lookup: CDR1 SGHTA, CDR2 FQGNSA. V lost 4 bases and J 7 bases, leaving 11 bases between the germline ends. The CDR3 nucleotides are TGTGCCAGCAGCTCGAGGCAAGGGAATGAGCAGTTCTTC. Amino acid sequence: CASSSRQGNEQFF.

The J gene is TRBJ2-1, the V gene TRBV5-8, with D unresolved. Germline values: CDR1 SGHTS, CDR2 YDEGEE. The CDR3 is 14 residues long. V gave up 4 bases and J gave up 3 bases, with 11 bases separating them. CDR3 in amino acids: CASSKQKGYNEQFF. DNA of the CDR3: TGTGCCAGCAGCAAGCAGAAGGGCTACAATGAGCAGTTCTTC.

The chain carries TRBV7-7 and TRBJ2-5; TRBD1 aligns across 8 bases. CDR1 is SSHAT and CDR2 is FNYEAQ in the germline V gene (reference sequence). The CDR3 totals 14 residues. The ends lost 5 bases at V and 6 bases at J; junction bases unmatched: 8. This CDR3 reads CASSLDRVGKTQYF. The CDR3 DNA is TGTGCCAGCAGCCTGGACAGGGTCGGGAAGACCCAGTACTTC.

The chain carries TRBV7-9 and TRBJ2-5; TRBD1 might be the D (6 bases). This CDR3 has 16 amino acids. The V gene's germline CDR1 is SEHNR and CDR2 FQNEAQ (reference sequence). The ends were cut back, 5 bases at V and 6 bases at J, with 22 bases in the middle. The CDR3 loop is CASSPGTWTALQTQYF. The CDR3 DNA is TGTGCCAGCAGCCCCGGGACGTGGACAGCTCTACAGACCCAGTACTTC.

The genes are TRBV7-2 and TRBJ2-3, with 8 bases aligning to TRBD2. Germline V gives CDR1 SGHTA, CDR2 FQGNSA. V trimming: 1 base; J trimming: 4 bases; junction bases outside the gene matches: 10. This CDR3 spans 17 amino acids. The CDR3 DNA reads as TGTGCCAGCAGCTTAGGCGCGGGAGGCCCTAGGTCAGATACGCAGTATTTT. Translation gives CASSLGAGGPRSDTQYF.

In its sample, this clone was seen once. The V and J genes are TRBV10-3 and TRBJ1-1; the D gene is possibly TRBD1 (5 bases). V dropped 7 bases and J dropped 1 base, with 10 bases sitting between them. CDR1 is ENHRY, CDR2 SYGVKD, per germline. The CDR3 is 13 residues long. The CDR3 DNA sequence: TGTGCCATCATGGAGGGGACGAACACTGAAGCTTTCTTT. Translated, it gives CAIMEGTNTEAFF.

This clone was found once. The rearrangement links TRBV7-2 to TRBJ2-7, with 10 bases that match TRBD2. With V trimmed by 5 bases and J by 5 bases, 9 bases remained unmatched. The germline CDR1 and CDR2 sequences are SGHTA and FQGNSA. The CDR3 totals 15 residues. The CDR3 coding sequence is TGTGCCAGCAGCCCTTGGGCTAGCGGGAGTCACGAGCAGTACTTC. This codes for CASSPWASGSHEQYF. Full variable domain (rest looked up from reference TRBV7-2 and TRBJ2-7): GAGVSQSPSNKVTEKGKDVELRCDPISGHTALYWYRQSLGQGLEFLIYFQGNSAPDKSGLPSDRFSAERTGGSVSTLTIQRTQQEDSAVYLCASSPWASGSHEQYFGPGTRLTVT.

The chain is built from TRBV11-2 and TRBJ2-1; 9 bases are shared with TRBD2. CDR3 size: 16 residues. The junction had 5 bases not matched to a gene; V was cut back by 2 bases and J by 3 bases. Per the germline V gene, CDR1 is SGHAT and CDR2 is FQNNGV. The CDR3 sequence is CASSLLTSGVYNEQFF. The CDR3 DNA reads as TGTGCCAGCAGCTTATTGACTAGCGGAGTCTACAATGAGCAGTTCTTC.